This entry lists 31 T cell receptor beta chains sequenced from one sample in a study of molecular identifiers for immune sequencing clone quantification. TCRdb re-derived calls from the PCR reads in MiXCR, one entry per CDR3 protein. The sample includes around 20,000 distinct CDR3 sequences, about 15% of them seen just once. Sequenced input: naive CD8+ T cells from blood, with Jurkat cell RNA spiked in. The sample's subset: FACS-sorted CD8+CD4-CCR7+CD45RA+ naive T cells. Receptors originate from a human donor in good health. Some libraries in this study had Jurkat cell RNA spiked in.

This clonotype was counted at least ten times. V is TRBV4-3 and J is TRBJ1-5, with D possibly matching TRBD1 (6 bases). The germline gives CDR1 LGHNA, CDR2 YSLEER. The CDR3 runs to 18 residues. Trimming left V 0 bases short and J 7 bases short, with 22 bases between. In DNA form, the CDR3 reads TGCGCCAGCAGCCAAGATCGAAATTCGGGGGGGGGCGGGCAGCCCCAGCATTTT. It translates to CASSQDRNSGGGGQPQHF.

This clonotype was picked up many times. The V gene is TRBV15, the J gene TRBJ2-3; TRBD2 agrees at 13 bases. CDR1 and CDR2 (germline): LNHNV, YYDKDF (reference sequence). The CDR3 extends over 19 amino acids. Unmatched junction bases numbered 8, after V lost 2 bases and J lost 0 bases. The chain's CDR3 is CATSRTGTSGATSTDTQYF. CDR3 DNA: TGTGCCACCAGCAGAACCGGGACTAGCGGGGCGACTAGCACAGATACGCAGTATTTT.

A few counts support this clonotype. CDR3 nucleotides: TGTGCCTCCTGGGCTGGCGGGAATAGTTACGAGCAGTACTTC. Its protein is CASWAGGNSYEQYF. This chain connects TRBV19 to TRBJ2-7, with D perhaps TRBD2 (6 bases). The germline V and J ends were trimmed by 11 bases and 4 bases, with 21 bases remaining between them. Germline V gives CDR1 LNHDA, CDR2 SQIVND (reference sequence). The CDR3 is made up of 14 amino acids.

This clonotype was observed at least ten times. The chain has TRBV7-8 and TRBJ2-3, with 7 nucleotides matching TRBD2. This CDR3 comprises 14 residues. Germline V gene sequence: CDR1 SGHVS, CDR2 FQNEAQ. Trimming at V came to 1 base and at J to 4 bases, leaving 2 bases not matched to a gene. This chain's CDR3 is CASSLVGGSDTQYF. The CDR3, as DNA: TGTGCCAGCAGCTTAGTCGGGGGGTCAGATACGCAGTATTTT.

This clonotype occurred many times. This chain connects TRBV4-3 to TRBJ2-5; D not resolved. V was trimmed by 1 base and J by 3 bases, leaving 12 bases between them. CDR1 and CDR2 from the germline V gene are LGHNA and YSLEER. This CDR3 spans 15 amino acids. The chain's CDR3 is CASSQVLVGEETQYF. CDR3 DNA sequence: TGCGCCAGCAGCCAAGTCCTTGTTGGGGAAGAGACCCAGTACTTC.

This clonotype has at least ten counts. V usage is TRBV2 and J usage is TRBJ2-7; TRBD1 is a possible D gene (6 bases). The V end was cut by 3 bases, the J end by 2 bases, with 11 bases between. The germline CDR1 and CDR2 sequences are SNHLY and FYNNEI. CDR3 size: 14 residues. The DNA for the CDR3 is TGTGCCAGCAGTGAGGGCAGGACAGCCTACGAGCAGTACTTC. Translation gives CASSEGRTAYEQYF.

Ten or more counts support this clonotype. The chain carries TRBV12-3 or TRBV12-4 and TRBJ2-3; 8 bases map to TRBD2. The CDR3 totals 15 residues. The V and J ends lost 7 bases and 4 bases, in that order; junction bases with no gene match: 10. The CDR3 region is CASINSGGGPDTQYF. DNA for the CDR3: TGTGCCAGCATCAATTCGGGGGGGGGGCCAGATACGCAGTATTTT.

Note on this clonotype: At one boundary the junction diverges from the germline segment, which might be a read error. The chain uses TRBV20-1 and TRBJ2-3, with 7 bases lining up with TRBD2. Germline CDR1 reads DFQATT; CDR2 reads SNEGSKA (reference sequence). CDR3 size: 15 residues. The CDR3 loop is CSASYRGESTDTRYF. CDR3 sequence (DNA): TGCAGCGCTAGTTATCGGGGGGAGAGCACAGATACGCGGTATTTT.

This clonotype was seen a few times. A clone one base away is much larger, so this may be a read error. The J gene is TRBJ2-6, the V gene TRBV29-1; D is perhaps TRBD1 (5 bases). Germline lookup yields CDR1 SQVTM and CDR2 ANQGSEA. The CDR3 spans 14 residues. The CDR3 DNA reads TGCAGCGTTGAAGGCGACTCTGGGGCCAACGTCCCGACTTTC. Amino acids: CSVEGDSGANVPTF.

In its sample, this clonotype was seen many times. The chain has TRBV28 and TRBJ2-2; D perhaps matches TRBD1 (6 bases). CDR3 length equals 19 residues. V was cut by 3 bases and J by 5 bases, with 25 bases left in between. In germline, CDR1 is MDHEN, CDR2 SYDVKM. Here the CDR3 reads CASSLGLLRGLGRTGELFF. In DNA, the CDR3 is TGTGCCAGCAGTTTGGGGCTCCTCAGGGGCCTAGGAAGGACCGGGGAGCTGTTTTTT.

There are many counts of this clonotype. The chain uses TRBV5-4 and TRBJ2-6; D perhaps matches TRBD2 (6 bases). The CDR3 consists of 16 residues. V lost 0 bases and J 0 bases, leaving 7 bases between the germline ends. Germline lookup yields CDR1 SGHNT and CDR2 YYREEE (reference sequence). CDR3: CASSLAAGSGANVLTF. For the CDR3, the DNA is TGTGCCAGCAGCTTGGCAGCGGGCTCTGGGGCCAACGTCCTGACTTTC.

This clonotype came up many times. The gene calls are TRBV6-2 or TRBV6-3 and TRBJ1-5, with D possibly TRBD1 on 5 matching bases. This CDR3 is 14 amino acids long. The germline V gene has CDR1 MNHEY and CDR2 SVGEGT. With 1 base removed from V and 9 bases from J, the gap between germline ends came to 13 bases. The chain's CDR3 is CASSYLTAWGPQHF. The CDR3 DNA is TGTGCCAGCAGTTACTTGACAGCGTGGGGGCCCCAGCATTTT.

The table lists this clonotype with many counts. V gene TRBV19 combines with J gene TRBJ2-1, with D perhaps given as TRBD1 or TRBD2 (5 bases each). The V and J ends lost 5 bases and 4 bases respectively, with 15 bases between them. The germline gives CDR1 LNHDA, CDR2 SQIVND (reference sequence). The CDR3 extends over 15 amino acids. The CDR3 here is CASSDAVGGYNEQFF. The CDR3 DNA reads as TGTGCCAGTAGTGACGCCGTTGGGGGTTACAATGAGCAGTTCTTC.

At least ten counts were recorded for this clonotype. The chain recombines TRBV20-1 with TRBJ2-2, with D uncertain. V dropped 6 bases and J dropped 7 bases, with 18 bases sitting between them. This CDR3 is built from 14 residues. Germline V CDR1 and CDR2: DFQATT, SNEGSKA (reference sequence). The CDR3 here is CSAKGPGEVGELFF. CDR3 nucleotides: TGCAGTGCAAAAGGACCGGGTGAAGTCGGGGAGCTGTTTTTT.

This clonotype was detected ten times or more. This chain uses TRBV7-9 with TRBJ1-1; 9 nucleotides match TRBD1. V was pared by 10 bases and J by 4 bases, with 4 bases of the junction left unmatched. The V gene's germline CDR1 is SEHNR and CDR2 FQNEAQ (reference sequence). There are 12 residues in the CDR3. This CDR3 reads CATQGAATEAFF. The CDR3 nucleotides are TGTGCCACACAGGGGGCAGCCACTGAAGCTTTCTTT.

Ten or more counts support this clonotype. The chain uses TRBV6-2 or TRBV6-3 and TRBJ2-1; 8 bases map to TRBD2. The length of the CDR3 is 14 residues. V shed 7 bases, J shed 8 bases, and the junction held 10 bases outside the gene matches. CDR1 is MNHEY, CDR2 SVGEGT, per germline. The CDR3 DNA sequence: TGTGCCAGCACGGCGGGACTAGTCCCCTATGAGCAGTTCTTC. Residues: CASTAGLVPYEQFF.

This clonotype showed up just once. The chain couples TRBV14 to TRBJ1-6; 7 bases are a match to TRBD1. J gave up 7 bases and V 0 bases, and 12 bases lay outside the gene matches. The CDR3 extends over 18 amino acids. The germline gives CDR1 SGHDN, CDR2 FVKESK. In DNA, the CDR3 is TGTGCCAGCAGCCAAGACCGGGACAGACCACGGCCAAATTCACCCCTCCACTTT. Its protein product is CASSQDRDRPRPNSPLHF.

This clonotype was seen at least ten times. The gene calls are TRBV11-2 and TRBJ2-1, with 10 bases matching TRBD2. The V segment lost 2 bases and the J segment 4 bases; nucleotides outside the gene matches: 20. The CDR3 has 21 amino acids. Germline assignment: CDR1 SGHAT and CDR2 FQNNGV. CDR3 sequence: CASSLPRTGPSGSSGYNEQFF. The CDR3 coding sequence is TGTGCCAGCAGCTTACCCCGGACAGGGCCTAGCGGGAGCTCGGGGTACAATGAGCAGTTCTTC.

This clonotype was seen repeatedly, ten times or more. The gene calls are TRBV11-2 and TRBJ1-5; tentatively, D is TRBD1 (6 bases). The CDR3 totals 14 residues. Germline V gene lookup returns CDR1 SGHAT and CDR2 FQNNGV. Trimming removed 5 bases at V and 0 bases at J, with 8 bases between. CDR3: CASSEGVSNQPQHF. The CDR3 DNA sequence: TGTGCCAGCAGCGAGGGGGTTAGCAATCAGCCCCAGCATTTT.

This clonotype came up many times. The chain combines TRBV7-9 with TRBJ2-7; the D gene is possibly TRBD1 (6 bases). With 5 bases removed from V and 5 bases from J, the gap between germline ends came to 13 bases. Germline V lookup: CDR1 SEHNR, CDR2 FQNEAQ (reference sequence). CDR3 length equals 13 residues. In DNA, the CDR3 is TGTGCCAGCAGCCCGTTGGACAGCGACGAGCAGTACTTC. Translated: CASSPLDSDEQYF.

This clonotype has ten or more counts. The chain employs TRBV6-2 or TRBV6-3 and TRBJ2-7; D remains ambiguous. Trimming took off 4 bases at V and 2 bases at J, with 9 bases between the two ends. Per the germline V gene, CDR1 is MNHEY and CDR2 is SVGEGT. This CDR3 contains 13 residues. CDR3 DNA: TGTGCCAGCAGTTTGGCAGCCACCTACGAGCAGTACTTC. Translated, it gives CASSLAATYEQYF.

This clonotype showed up many times. J is TRBJ2-1 and V is TRBV29-1; D call uncertain. Per the germline V gene, CDR1 is SQVTM and CDR2 is ANQGSEA. V was pared by 3 bases and J by 0 bases, with 12 bases between. This CDR3 region has 15 residues. The DNA for the CDR3 is TGCAGCGTTGATTTAGAGGAGAGCTCCTACAATGAGCAGTTCTTC. Protein: CSVDLEESSYNEQFF.

This clonotype was counted ten times or more. The chain combines TRBV21-1 with TRBJ2-6; the table calls TRBD1, which could not be checked here. TRBV21-1 has pseudogene status. The CDR3 contains 22 residues. DNA of the CDR3: TGTGCCAGCAGCAACGTACCCCGGGACACTTTTATCCCAGCTGGTGGGGCCAACGTCCTGACTTTC. Translated: CASSNVPRDTFIPAGGANVLTF.

This rearrangement joins TRBV13 to TRBJ2-5, with D possibly TRBD1 on 6 matching bases. With 6 bases removed from V and 1 base from J, the gap between germline ends came to 18 bases. The V gene's germline CDR1 is PRHDT and CDR2 FYEKMQ (reference sequence). The CDR3 consists of 16 residues. CDR3 nucleotides: TGTGCCAGCAGTTCCACAGGGTGGAAAGGCCAAGAGACCCAGTACTTC. This gives the protein CASSSTGWKGQETQYF.

This clonotype was seen at least ten times. This chain connects TRBV5-6 to TRBJ1-6; unclear D gene. V shed 4 bases and J shed 10 bases, with 9 bases lying between them. The CDR3 is 12 amino acids. Per the germline V gene, CDR1 is SGHDT and CDR2 is YYEEEE. Written as DNA, the CDR3 is TGTGCCAGCAGCAGGGAGAGATCACCCCTCCACTTT. Encoded protein: CASSRERSPLHF.

This clonotype was found many times. This sequence joins TRBV14 and TRBJ2-7; 7 bases map to TRBD1. The CDR3 consists of 17 residues. With 0 bases clipped from V and 5 bases from J, the junction kept 13 bases outside the gene matches. The germline V gene has CDR1 SGHDN and CDR2 FVKESK. The chain's CDR3 is CASSQDDPRQGFDEQYF. The CDR3 DNA reads as TGTGCCAGCAGCCAAGACGACCCGAGACAGGGCTTTGACGAGCAGTACTTC.

This clonotype was seen many times. V is TRBV6-5 and J is TRBJ1-5; maybe TRBD1 (6 bases). V was cut by 5 bases and J by 10 bases, with 12 bases left in between. The CDR3 totals 12 residues. The germline V gene encodes CDR1 MNHEY and CDR2 SVGAGI. This chain's CDR3 is CASSAGGAPQHF. The CDR3 nucleotides are TGTGCCAGCAGTGCCGGGGGGGCCCCCCAGCATTTT.

Ten or more counts support this clonotype. J is TRBJ1-4 and V is TRBV19, with a weak D call TRBD1 (6 bases). The CDR3 loop spans 15 amino acids. Germline V gives CDR1 LNHDA, CDR2 SQIVND (reference sequence). V dropped 6 bases and J dropped 5 bases, with 16 bases sitting between them. CDR3 coding DNA: TGTGCCAGTAGCTACCCGGACAGCCCGAATGAAAAACTGTTTTTT. Translated: CASSYPDSPNEKLFF.

This clonotype has at least ten counts. The V call is TRBV12-3 or TRBV12-4, the J call TRBJ1-6, with 7 bases identical to TRBD1. This CDR3 spans 15 amino acids. The junction had 4 bases not matched to a gene; V was cut back by 8 bases and J by 0 bases. The DNA for the CDR3 is TGTGCCAGCCGACAGGGCCGCTCCTATAATTCACCCCTCCACTTT. Translation: CASRQGRSYNSPLHF.

Many counts were recorded for this clonotype. The chain couples TRBV7-6 to TRBJ2-2; 7 bases agree with TRBD2. With V trimmed by 5 bases and J by 1 base, 4 bases remained unmatched. The CDR3 loop spans 15 amino acids. CDR1 is SGHVS and CDR2 is FNYEAQ in the germline V gene. CDR3 amino acids: CASSITSENTGELFF. The CDR3 nucleotides are TGTGCCAGCAGCATTACTAGCGAGAACACCGGGGAGCTGTTTTTT. Full variable domain (outside the CDR3, taken from reference TRBV7-6 and TRBJ2-2): GAGVSQSPRYKVTKRGQDVALRCDPISGHVSLYWYRQALGQGPEFLTYFNYEAQQDKSGLPNDRFSAERPEGSISTLTIQRTEQRDSAMYRCASSITSENTGELFFGEGSRLTVL.

To note about this clonotype: A much larger clone lies one base from this, so it may be a read error. V and J are TRBV11-2 and TRBJ2-7; 8 bases match TRBD1. Germline-derived CDR1 and CDR2 are SGHAT and FQNNGV. Trimming cost V 5 bases and J 5 bases; bases outside gene matches: 5. This CDR3 is 13 amino acids long. The CDR3 DNA reads TGTGCCAGCAGCCGGACAGGGCCGAACGAGCAGTACTTC. Translating it yields CASSRTGPNEQYF.